This T cell receptor (beta chain) emerged from a study of T cell repertoires in cytomegalovirus infection. The CDR3 length is 14 residues. With 3 bases removed from V and 7 bases from J, the gap between germline ends came to 15 bases. The germline gives CDR1 SEHNR, CDR2 FQNEAQ (reference sequence). TCRdb re-analysed the reads in MiXCR, keeping a single row per CDR3 protein. The table has around 800,000 distinct CDR3 sequences, less than 35% seen once; the top ten hold about an eighth. As for this clonotype: Antigen unknown.

Points from the study as a whole: The ex vivo response was dominated by HLA-C-restricted CMV-specific TCR beta clonotypes. Carriers of CMV and the relevant HLA type were discriminated by public TCR beta frequency.

V is TRBV7-9 and J is TRBJ1-2; a possible D gene is TRBD1 (5 bases). The sequence was obtained from a human donor in good health (CMV status not recorded). Some clones in this sample may be carry-over from other donors' samples. Sequenced here: cultured CD8+ T cells from PBMCs, sampled from culture after CMV antigen stimulation. The CDR3 nucleotides read TGTGCCAGCAGCTTCGCAGGAGGGGCTGGTGGCTACACCTTC. The encoded protein is CASSFAGGAGGYTF. Using reference TRBV7-9 and TRBJ1-2 for the parts outside the CDR3, the full variable domain is DTGVSQNPRHKITKRGQNVTFRCDPISEHNRLYWYRQTLGQGPEFLTYFQNEAQLEKSRLLSDRFSAERPKGSFSTLEIQRTEQGDSAMYLCASSFAGGAGGYTFGSGTRLTVV.